Each of the 8 T cell receptor beta chains below was sequenced from the same sample in a study of blood T cell repertoires in COVID-19. Here immunoSEQ multiplex PCR was the method, and the copy in TCRdb shows in-frame clones only, minus some. The sample contains more than 350,000 clones, around 91% of which appear only once. Sequencing was carried out using PBMCs or T cells enriched from blood (not recorded which). The source of these receptors is a man aged 18 to 29 who had recovered from COVID-19.

The chain links TRBV9 to TRBJ2-7; 10 nucleotides agree with TRBD1. The length of the CDR3 is 14 residues. V was pared by 8 bases and J by 6 bases, with 11 bases of the junction left unmatched. Germline V gene lookup returns CDR1 SGDLS and CDR2 YYNGEE. Here the CDR3 reads CASNPGQGIGEQYF. CDR3 bases: TGTGCCAGTAACCCGGGACAGGGGATAGGCGAGCAGTACTTC.

The rearrangement joins TRBV21-1 to TRBJ2-1; the table assigns TRBD2, which was not confirmed against the DNA. TRBV21-1 is a listed pseudogene. The CDR3 runs 15 residues. CDR3 residues: CASSSWRRGYNEQFF. CDR3 nucleotide sequence: TGTGCCAGCAGCAGTTGGAGGCGTGGGTACAATGAGCAGTTCTTC.

The chain recombines TRBV5-6 with TRBJ2-7; tentatively, D is TRBD2 (6 bases). Germline V lookup: CDR1 SGHDT, CDR2 YYEEEE. Trimming took 3 bases from V and 3 from J, leaving 10 bases between them. There are 13 residues in the CDR3. The DNA for the CDR3 is TGTGCCAGCAGCTGGGGGGATAGCTACGAGCAGTACTTC. Protein product: CASSWGDSYEQYF.

This clone has only a few counts. The V and J genes are TRBV6-2 or TRBV6-3 and TRBJ2-1; TRBD1 might be the D (6 bases). CDR1 is MNHEY and CDR2 is SVGEGT in the germline V gene. The ends were cut back, 6 bases at V and 8 bases at J, with 14 bases in the middle. The CDR3 contains 13 residues. The CDR3 sequence: CASSPGDIDEQFF. The CDR3 coding sequence is TGTGCCAGCAGCCCCGGGGACATCGATGAGCAGTTCTTC.

The rearrangement joins TRBV28 to TRBJ2-2, with D possibly TRBD2 on 6 matching bases. The length of the CDR3 is 15 residues. Germline lookup yields CDR1 MDHEN and CDR2 SYDVKM. Trimming shortened V by 6 bases and J by 3 bases, and 14 bases separated the two germline ends. The CDR3 DNA is TGTGCCAGCAGGCCCGCGGGACGGTACACCGGGGAGCTGTTTTTT. It yields the protein CASRPAGRYTGELFF.

The CDR3 DNA reads as TGTGCCAGCTCACCAGGGAGGGAGACTGAAGCTTTCTTT. Encoded protein: CASSPGRETEAFF. This rearrangement joins TRBV18 to TRBJ1-1, with D unclear. The CDR3 extends over 13 amino acids. Germline loops: CDR1 KGHSH, CDR2 LQKENI. V lost 2 bases to trimming and J lost 5 bases, with 9 bases between them.

This clone occurred once. The chain is built from TRBV27 and TRBJ2-4; 7 bases match TRBD1. Looked up from germline, CDR1 is MNHEY and CDR2 is SMNVEV (reference sequence). The J segment lost 2 bases and the V segment lost 5 bases, leaving 12 bases of the junction unmatched. This CDR3 spans 17 amino acids. The CDR3 sequence: CASSPSTGWSSKNIQYF. CDR3 DNA sequence: TGTGCCAGCAGTCCTTCGACAGGGTGGTCGTCCAAAAACATTCAGTACTTC.

The rearrangement links TRBV14 to TRBJ2-2, with D perhaps matching TRBD2 (7 bases). Germline CDR1 and CDR2: SGHDN and FVKESK. V was shortened by 1 base and J by 6 bases, with 24 bases between the two germline ends. This CDR3 region has 19 residues. The DNA for the CDR3 is TGTGCCAGCAGCCAAGGCCCAATGACACAGGGAGGGAAAGCCGGGGAGCTGTTTTTT. Translated, it gives CASSQGPMTQGGKAGELFF.